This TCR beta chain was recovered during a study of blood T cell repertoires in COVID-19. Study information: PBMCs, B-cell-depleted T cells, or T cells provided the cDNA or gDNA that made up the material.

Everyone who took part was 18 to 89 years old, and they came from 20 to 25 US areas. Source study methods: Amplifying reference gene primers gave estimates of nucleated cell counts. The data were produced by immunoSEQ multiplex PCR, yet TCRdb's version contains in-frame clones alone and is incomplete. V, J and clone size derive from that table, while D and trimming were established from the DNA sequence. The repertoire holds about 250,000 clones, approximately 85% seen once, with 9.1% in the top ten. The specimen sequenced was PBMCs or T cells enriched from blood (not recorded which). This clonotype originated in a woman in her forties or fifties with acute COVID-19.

CDR3 in DNA: TGTGCCAGCATTCCGGGAGCCGGGCGTGGCTACACCTTC. This codes for CASIPGAGRGYTF. The J gene is TRBJ1-2, the V gene TRBV6-5, with no clear D. The CDR3 loop spans 13 amino acids. V lost 7 bases, J lost 7 bases, and 16 bases lay in between. Looked up from germline, CDR1 is MNHEY and CDR2 is SVGAGI.